This T cell receptor (beta chain) was observed in a study of blood T cell repertoires in COVID-19. Across the whole study: There were acute and convalescent COVID-19 samples, and they came from the United States, Italy and Spain.

Germline CDR1 is SGHTA and CDR2 is FQGNSA. The CDR3 contains 15 residues. V shed 5 bases and J 1 base; nucleotides not matched to a gene: 7. In the original workflow: Reference gene primer amplification in the assay estimated nucleated cell counts. Clones were read by immunoSEQ multiplex PCR, and TCRdb kept only the in-frame ones, dropping some. V and J calls and clone size are as listed in that table; D and trimming were resolved from the DNA. The table records around 190,000 clones, 70% to 90% of them present only once. This TCR was recovered from a woman aged 40 to 55 in a cohort exposed to, infected with or recovered from COVID-19 (not recorded which). This chain joins TRBV7-2 and TRBJ1-1; 7 bases are shared with TRBD1. Sequenced sample: PBMCs or T cells enriched from blood (not recorded which). The CDR3, as DNA: TGTGCCAGCAGCCCTAGACAGGGTTCGAACACTGAAGCTTTCTTT. It is translated as CASSPRQGSNTEAFF.